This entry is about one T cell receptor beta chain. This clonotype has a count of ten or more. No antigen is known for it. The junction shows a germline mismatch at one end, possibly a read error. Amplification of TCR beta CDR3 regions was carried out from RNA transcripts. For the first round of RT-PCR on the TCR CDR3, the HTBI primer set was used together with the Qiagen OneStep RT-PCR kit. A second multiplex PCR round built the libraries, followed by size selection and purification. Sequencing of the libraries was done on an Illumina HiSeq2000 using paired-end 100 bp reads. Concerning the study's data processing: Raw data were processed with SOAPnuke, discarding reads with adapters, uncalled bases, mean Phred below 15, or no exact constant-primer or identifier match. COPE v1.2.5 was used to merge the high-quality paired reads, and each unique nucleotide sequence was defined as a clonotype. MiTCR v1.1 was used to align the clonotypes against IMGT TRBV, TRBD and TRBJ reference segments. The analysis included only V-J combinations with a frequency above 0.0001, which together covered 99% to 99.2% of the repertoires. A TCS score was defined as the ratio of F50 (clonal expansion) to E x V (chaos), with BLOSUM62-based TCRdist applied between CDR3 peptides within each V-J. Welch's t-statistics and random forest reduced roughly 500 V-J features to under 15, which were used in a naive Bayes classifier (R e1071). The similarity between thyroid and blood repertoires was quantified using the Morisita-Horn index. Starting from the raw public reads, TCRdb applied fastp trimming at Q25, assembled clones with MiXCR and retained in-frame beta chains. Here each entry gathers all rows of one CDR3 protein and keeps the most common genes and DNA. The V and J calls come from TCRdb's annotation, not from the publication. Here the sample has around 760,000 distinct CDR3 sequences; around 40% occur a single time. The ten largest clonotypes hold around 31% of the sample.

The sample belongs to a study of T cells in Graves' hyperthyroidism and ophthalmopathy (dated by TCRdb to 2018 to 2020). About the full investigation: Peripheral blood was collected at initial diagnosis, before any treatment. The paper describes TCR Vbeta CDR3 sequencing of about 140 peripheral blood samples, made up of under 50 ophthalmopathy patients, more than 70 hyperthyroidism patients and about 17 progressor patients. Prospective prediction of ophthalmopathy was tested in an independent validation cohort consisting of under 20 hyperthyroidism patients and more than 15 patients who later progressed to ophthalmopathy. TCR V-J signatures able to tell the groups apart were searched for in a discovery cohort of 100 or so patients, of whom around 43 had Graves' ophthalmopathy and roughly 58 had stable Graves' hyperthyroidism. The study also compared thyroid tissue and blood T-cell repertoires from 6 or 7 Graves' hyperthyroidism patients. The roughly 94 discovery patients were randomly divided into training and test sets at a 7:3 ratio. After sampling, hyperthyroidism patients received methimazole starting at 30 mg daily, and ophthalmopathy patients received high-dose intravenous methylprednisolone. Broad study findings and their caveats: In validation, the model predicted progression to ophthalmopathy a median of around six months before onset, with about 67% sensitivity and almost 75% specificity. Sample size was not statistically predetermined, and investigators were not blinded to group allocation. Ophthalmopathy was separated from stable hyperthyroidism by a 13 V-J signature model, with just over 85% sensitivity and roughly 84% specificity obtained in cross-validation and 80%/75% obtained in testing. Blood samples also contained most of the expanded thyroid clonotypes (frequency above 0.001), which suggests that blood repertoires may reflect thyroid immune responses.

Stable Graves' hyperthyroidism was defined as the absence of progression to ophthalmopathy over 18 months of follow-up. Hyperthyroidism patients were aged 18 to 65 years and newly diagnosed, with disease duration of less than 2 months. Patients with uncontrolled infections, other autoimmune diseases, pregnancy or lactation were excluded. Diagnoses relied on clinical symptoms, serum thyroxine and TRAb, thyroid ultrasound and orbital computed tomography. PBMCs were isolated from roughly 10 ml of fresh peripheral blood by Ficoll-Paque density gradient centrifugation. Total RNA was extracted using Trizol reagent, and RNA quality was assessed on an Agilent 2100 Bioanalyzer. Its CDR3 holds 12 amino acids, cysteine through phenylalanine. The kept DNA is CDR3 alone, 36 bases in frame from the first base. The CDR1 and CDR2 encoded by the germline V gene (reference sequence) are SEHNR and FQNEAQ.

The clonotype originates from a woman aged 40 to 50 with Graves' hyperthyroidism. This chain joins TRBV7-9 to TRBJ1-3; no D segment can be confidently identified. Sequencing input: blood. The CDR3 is CASTPAGNTIYF. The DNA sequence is TGTGCCAGCACCCCCGCTGGTAACACCATATATTTT.